This entry lists 15 T cell receptor beta chains sequenced from one sample in a study of CD8 T cells in Susac syndrome. The authors reverse transcribed roughly 0.5 to 1 ug RNA with random hexamers. TCRdb processed the immunoSEQ multiplex PCR reads anew with MiXCR; each CDR3 protein has one entry. The sample lists about 250,000 distinct CDR3 sequences; about 94% were seen once. Material for sequencing was CD4+ T cells from PBMCs. The source is a human donor with multiple sclerosis.

This clonotype was recorded once. The genes are TRBV29-1 and TRBJ1-2; D is undetermined. This CDR3 is built from 13 residues. The V end was cut by 7 bases, the J end by 8 bases, with 20 bases between. Germline V CDR1 and CDR2: SQVTM, ANQGSEA. CDR3 DNA sequence: TGCAGCGCCCGCGGGTCTCCCGAGGGCGGCTACACCTTC. Protein sequence: CSARGSPEGGYTF.

The rearrangement joins TRBV20-1 to TRBJ2-7; a possible D gene is TRBD1 (6 bases). V was shortened by 5 bases and J by 4 bases, with 15 bases between the two germline ends. The CDR3 has 13 residues. CDR1 and CDR2 from the germline V gene are DFQATT and SNEGSKA (reference sequence). The CDR3 DNA is TGCAGTGCTTTCTCAGGGGAATTGTACGAGCAGTACTTC. Amino acid sequence: CSAFSGELYEQYF.

The chain uses TRBV4-2 and TRBJ2-3, with D possibly TRBD2 on 5 matching bases. V was clipped by 1 base and J by 3 bases, with 23 bases between them. The germline V gene encodes CDR1 LGHNA and CDR2 YNFKEQ. This CDR3 spans 19 amino acids. As DNA, the CDR3 is TGTGCCAGCAGCCAAGCTGAGGGTAGCCCACTTCACCGTACAGATACGCAGTATTTT. Amino acid sequence: CASSQAEGSPLHRTDTQYF.

This clonotype was recorded only once. This chain connects TRBV5-1 to TRBJ2-2; 7 nucleotides match TRBD1. Trimming removed 0 bases from V and 6 bases from J; junction bases left unmatched: 5. The CDR3 loop spans 15 amino acids. Germline loops: CDR1 SGHRS, CDR2 YFSETQ. The CDR3: CASSLGQGRAGELFF. The CDR3 nucleotides read TGCGCCAGCAGCTTGGGACAGGGAAGGGCCGGGGAGCTGTTTTTT.

The chain joins TRBV7-9 to TRBJ1-2; D is unresolved. The CDR3 is 13 residues long. Trimming shortened V by 4 bases and J by 5 bases, and 11 bases separated the two germline ends. Germline CDR1 SEHNR, CDR2 FQNEAQ (reference sequence). CDR3 loop: CASSSFRSYGYTF. The CDR3 DNA follows: TGTGCCAGCAGCTCCTTCAGATCTTATGGCTACACCTTC.

The CDR3 DNA reads as TGCGCCAGCAAGCCCCGGGGGGGGTCCTACGAGCAGTACTTC. Encoded protein: CASKPRGGSYEQYF. The gene calls are TRBV5-1 and TRBJ2-7; 8 nucleotides match TRBD2. This CDR3 is 14 amino acids long. Unmatched junction bases numbered 6, after V lost 6 bases and J lost 1 base. Germline V gene data show CDR1 as SGHRS and CDR2 as YFSETQ.

This chain joins TRBV29-1 and TRBJ1-4; D remains ambiguous. The V end lost 7 bases, the J end lost 3 bases, and 12 bases lay between the germline ends. The CDR3 has 13 residues. CDR1 SQVTM and CDR2 ANQGSEA come from the germline V gene. The CDR3 region has the DNA TGCAGCGCCACTGCAACGGCTAATGAAAAACTGTTTTTT. It encodes CSATATANEKLFF.

V is TRBV5-1 and J is TRBJ2-5, with TRBD1 matching 7 bases. The length of the CDR3 is 15 residues. The germline CDR1 and CDR2 sequences are SGHRS and YFSETQ. V shed 4 bases, J shed 0 bases, and the junction held 6 bases outside the gene matches. The CDR3 DNA sequence: TGCGCCAGCAGCGCAGGGACAGTCTACCAAGAGACCCAGTACTTC. Its translation is CASSAGTVYQETQYF.

V is TRBV5-1 and J is TRBJ1-1; TRBD1 might be the D (5 bases). Trimming took off 5 bases at V and 8 bases at J, with 22 bases between the two ends. Germline V gene data show CDR1 as SGHRS and CDR2 as YFSETQ. The CDR3 runs 15 residues. The CDR3 here is CASSQDGARGREAFF. DNA for the CDR3: TGCGCCAGCAGTCAGGATGGGGCGCGGGGGAGGGAAGCTTTCTTT.

The chain couples TRBV20-1 to TRBJ2-3; unclear D gene. This CDR3 is built from 13 residues. Deletions cut 6 bases from V and 4 bases from J, with 14 bases between. Germline-derived CDR1 and CDR2 are DFQATT and SNEGSKA (reference sequence). The CDR3 nucleotides read TGCAGTGCAAGGCCCAATGGGGCAGATACGCAGTATTTT. Residues: CSARPNGADTQYF.

A few counts support this clonotype. V gene TRBV20-1 combines with J gene TRBJ2-5; possibly TRBD1 for D (5 bases). V dropped 3 bases and J dropped 2 bases, with 7 bases sitting between them. Germline lookup yields CDR1 DFQATT and CDR2 SNEGSKA (reference sequence). The CDR3 is made up of 12 amino acids. The CDR3: CSARTVQETQYF. CDR3 coding DNA: TGCAGTGCTAGGACAGTTCAAGAGACCCAGTACTTC.

This chain uses TRBV29-1 with TRBJ2-1; no clear D gene. This CDR3 contains 9 residues. The V gene lost 7 bases and the J gene lost 9 bases, with 7 bases spanning the gap. Germline V lookup: CDR1 SQVTM, CDR2 ANQGSEA. The CDR3 protein is CSAPCEQFF. In DNA, the CDR3 is TGCAGCGCCCCCTGTGAGCAGTTCTTC.

The rearrangement joins TRBV4-1 to TRBJ2-7; 10 bases agree with TRBD1. The CDR3 sequence is 16 residues long. Germline CDR1 is MGHRA and CDR2 is YSYEKL. V lost 1 base to trimming and J lost 2 bases; unmatched junction nucleotides: 5. CDR3 sequence (DNA): TGCGCCAGCAGCCAAGGGAGGGGGACAGGGGCCTACGAGCAGTACTTC. Its protein product is CASSQGRGTGAYEQYF.

This chain links TRBV7-3 with TRBJ2-5; 13 positions match TRBD2. V lost 4 bases to trimming and J lost 3 bases; unmatched junction nucleotides: 8. Germline CDR1 is SGHTA and CDR2 is FQGTGA. The CDR3 covers 17 residues. CDR3 in DNA: TGTGCCAGCAGCTCCGGACTAGCGGGAGACCACAAAGAGACCCAGTACTTC. Its translation is CASSSGLAGDHKETQYF.

CDR3 in amino acids: CASSFANTEAFF. CDR3 in DNA: TGTGCCAGCAGTTTCGCGAACACTGAAGCTTTCTTT. The V gene is TRBV6-5, the J gene TRBJ1-1; D unresolved. Germline CDR1 and CDR2: MNHEY and SVGAGI. CDR3 length: 12 residues. Trimming pared 4 bases from V and 1 base from J, leaving 4 bases between.